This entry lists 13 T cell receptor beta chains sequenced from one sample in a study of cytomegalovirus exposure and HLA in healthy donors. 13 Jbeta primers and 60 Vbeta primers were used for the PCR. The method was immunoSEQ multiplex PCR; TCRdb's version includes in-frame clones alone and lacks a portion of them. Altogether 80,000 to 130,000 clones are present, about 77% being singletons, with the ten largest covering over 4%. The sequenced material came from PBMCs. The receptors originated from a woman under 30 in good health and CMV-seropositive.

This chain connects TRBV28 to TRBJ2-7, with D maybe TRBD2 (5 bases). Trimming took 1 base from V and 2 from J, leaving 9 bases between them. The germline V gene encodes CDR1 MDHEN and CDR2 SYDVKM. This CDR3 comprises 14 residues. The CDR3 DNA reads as TGTGCCAGCAGTTTATTTCGGGGAACCTACGAGCAGTACTTC. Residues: CASSLFRGTYEQYF.

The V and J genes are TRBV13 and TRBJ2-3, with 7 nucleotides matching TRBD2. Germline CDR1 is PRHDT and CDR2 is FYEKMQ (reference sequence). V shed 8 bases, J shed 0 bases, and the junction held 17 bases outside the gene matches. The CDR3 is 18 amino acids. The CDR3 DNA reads TGTGCCAGCTACCTTCTGGTAGCGGGCTTAGCTAGCACAGATACGCAGTATTTT. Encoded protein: CASYLLVAGLASTDTQYF. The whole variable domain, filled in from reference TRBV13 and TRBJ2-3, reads AAGVIQSPRHLIKEKRETATLKCYPIPRHDTVYWYQQGPGQDPQFLISFYEKMQSDKGSIPDRFSAQQFSDYHSELNMSSLELGDSALYFCASYLLVAGLASTDTQYFGPGTRLTVL.

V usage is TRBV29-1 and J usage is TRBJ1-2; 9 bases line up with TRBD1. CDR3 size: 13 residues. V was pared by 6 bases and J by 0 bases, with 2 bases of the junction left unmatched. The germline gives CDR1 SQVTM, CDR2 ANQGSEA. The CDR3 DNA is TGCAGCGTCGGGGACAGGGCTAACTATGGCTACACCTTC. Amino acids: CSVGDRANYGYTF.

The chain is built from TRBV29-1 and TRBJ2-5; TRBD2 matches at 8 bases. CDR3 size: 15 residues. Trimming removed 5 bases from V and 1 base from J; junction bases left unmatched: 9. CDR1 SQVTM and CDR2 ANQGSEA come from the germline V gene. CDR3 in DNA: TGCAGCGTTTTCCCAGGGGCGGGAGGCCAAGAGACCCAGTACTTC. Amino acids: CSVFPGAGGQETQYF.

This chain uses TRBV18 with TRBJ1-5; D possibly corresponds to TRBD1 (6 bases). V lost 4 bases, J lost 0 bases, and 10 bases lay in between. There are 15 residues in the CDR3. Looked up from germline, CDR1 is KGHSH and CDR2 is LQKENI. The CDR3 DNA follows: TGTGCCAGCTCACTTGGACAGCATAGCAATCAGCCCCAGCATTTT. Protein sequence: CASSLGQHSNQPQHF.

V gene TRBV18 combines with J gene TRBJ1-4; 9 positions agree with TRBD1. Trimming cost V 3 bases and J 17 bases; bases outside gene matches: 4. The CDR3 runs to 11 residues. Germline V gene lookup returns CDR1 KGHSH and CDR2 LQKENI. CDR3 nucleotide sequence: TGTGCCAGCTCACCGGGGGACAGGGCCTTTTTT. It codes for CASSPGDRAFF. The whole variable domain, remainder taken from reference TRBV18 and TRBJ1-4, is NAGVMQNPRHLVRRRGQEARLRCSPMKGHSHVYWYRQLPEEGLKFMVYLQKENIIDESGMPKERFSAEFPKEGPSILRIQQVVRGDSAAYFCASSPGDRAFFGSGTQLSVL.

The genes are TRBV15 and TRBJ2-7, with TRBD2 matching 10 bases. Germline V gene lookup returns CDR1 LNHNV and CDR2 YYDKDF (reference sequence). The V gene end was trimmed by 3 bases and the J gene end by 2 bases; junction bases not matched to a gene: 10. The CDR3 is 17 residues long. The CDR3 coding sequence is TGTGCCACCAGCAGGGCCCTAGGACTAGCGGTTCCCTACGAGCAGTACTTC. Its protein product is CATSRALGLAVPYEQYF.

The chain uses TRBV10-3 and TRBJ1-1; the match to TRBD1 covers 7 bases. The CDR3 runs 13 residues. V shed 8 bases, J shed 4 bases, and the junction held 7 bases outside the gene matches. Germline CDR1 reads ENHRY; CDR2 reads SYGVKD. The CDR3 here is CAIDPGGGTEAFF. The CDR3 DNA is TGTGCCATCGACCCAGGGGGTGGCACTGAAGCTTTCTTT.

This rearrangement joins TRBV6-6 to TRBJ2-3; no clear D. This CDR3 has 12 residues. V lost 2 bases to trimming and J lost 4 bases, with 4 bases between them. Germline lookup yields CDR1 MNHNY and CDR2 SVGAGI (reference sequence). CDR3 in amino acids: CASSYGPDTQYF. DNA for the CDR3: TGTGCCAGCAGTTACGGGCCAGATACGCAGTATTTT.

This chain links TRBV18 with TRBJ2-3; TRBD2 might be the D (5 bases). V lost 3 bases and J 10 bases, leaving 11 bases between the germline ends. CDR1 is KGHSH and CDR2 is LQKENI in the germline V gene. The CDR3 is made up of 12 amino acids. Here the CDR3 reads CASSPGMAAQYF. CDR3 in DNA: TGTGCCAGCTCACCCGGGATGGCTGCGCAGTATTTT.

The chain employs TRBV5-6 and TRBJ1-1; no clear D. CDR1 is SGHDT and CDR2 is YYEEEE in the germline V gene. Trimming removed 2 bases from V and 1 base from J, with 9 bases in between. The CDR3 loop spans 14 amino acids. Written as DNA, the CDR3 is TGTGCCAGCAGCTTCCGGCGGGGGAACACTGAAGCTTTCTTT. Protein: CASSFRRGNTEAFF.

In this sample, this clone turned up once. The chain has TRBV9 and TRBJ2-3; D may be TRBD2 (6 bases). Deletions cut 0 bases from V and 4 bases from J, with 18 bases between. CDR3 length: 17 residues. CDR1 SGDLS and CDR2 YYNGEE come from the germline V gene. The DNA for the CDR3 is TGTGCCAGCAGCGTAGAAGATTCGGGAGTCGGGCCAGATACGCAGTATTTT. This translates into CASSVEDSGVGPDTQYF.

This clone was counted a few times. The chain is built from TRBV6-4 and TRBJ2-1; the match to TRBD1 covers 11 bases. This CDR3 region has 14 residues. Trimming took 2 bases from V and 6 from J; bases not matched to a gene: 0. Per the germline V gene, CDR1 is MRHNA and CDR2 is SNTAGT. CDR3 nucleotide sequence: TGTGCCAGCAGTGACGGGACAGGGGGCAATGAGCAGTTCTTC. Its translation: CASSDGTGGNEQFF.